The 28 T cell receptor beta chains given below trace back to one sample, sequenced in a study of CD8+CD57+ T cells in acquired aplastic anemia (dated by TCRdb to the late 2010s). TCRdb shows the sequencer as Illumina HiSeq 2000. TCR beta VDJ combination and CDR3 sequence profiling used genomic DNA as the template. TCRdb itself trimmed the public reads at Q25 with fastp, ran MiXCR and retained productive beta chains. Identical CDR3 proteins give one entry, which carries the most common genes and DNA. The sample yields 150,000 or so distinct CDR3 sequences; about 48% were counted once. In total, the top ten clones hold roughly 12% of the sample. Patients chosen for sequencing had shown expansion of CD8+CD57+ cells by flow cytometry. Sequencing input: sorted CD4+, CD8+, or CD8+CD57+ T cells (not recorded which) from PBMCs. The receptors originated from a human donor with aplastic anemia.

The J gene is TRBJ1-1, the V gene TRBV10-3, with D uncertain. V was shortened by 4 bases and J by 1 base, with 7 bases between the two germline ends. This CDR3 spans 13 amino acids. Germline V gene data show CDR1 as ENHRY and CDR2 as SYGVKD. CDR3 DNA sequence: TGTGCCATCAGTGGCGACCGGAACACTGAAGCTTTCTTT. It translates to CAISGDRNTEAFF.

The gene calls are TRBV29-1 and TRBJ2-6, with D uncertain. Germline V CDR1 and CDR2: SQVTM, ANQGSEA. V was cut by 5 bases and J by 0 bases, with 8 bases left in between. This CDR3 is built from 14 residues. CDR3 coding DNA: TGCAGCGTTCGTTTCAGCTCTGGGGCCAACGTCCTGACTTTC. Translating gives CSVRFSSGANVLTF.

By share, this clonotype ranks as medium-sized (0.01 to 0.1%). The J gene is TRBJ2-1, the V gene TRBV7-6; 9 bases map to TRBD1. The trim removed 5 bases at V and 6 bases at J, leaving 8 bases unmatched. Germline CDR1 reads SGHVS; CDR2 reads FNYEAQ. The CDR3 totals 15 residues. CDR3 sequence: CASSRGQGVINEQFF. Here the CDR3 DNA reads TGTGCCAGCAGCAGGGGACAGGGAGTGATCAATGAGCAGTTCTTC.

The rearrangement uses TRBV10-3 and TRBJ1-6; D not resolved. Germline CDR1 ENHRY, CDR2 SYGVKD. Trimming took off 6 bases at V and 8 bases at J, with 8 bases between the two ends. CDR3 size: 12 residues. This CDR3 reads CAISRSDSPLHF. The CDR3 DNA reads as TGTGCCATCAGCCGCAGTGATTCACCCCTCCACTTT.

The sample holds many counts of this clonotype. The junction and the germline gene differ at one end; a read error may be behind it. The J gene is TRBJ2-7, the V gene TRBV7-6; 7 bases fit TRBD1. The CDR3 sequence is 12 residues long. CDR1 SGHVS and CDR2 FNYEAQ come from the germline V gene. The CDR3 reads CASSRQGYEQYF. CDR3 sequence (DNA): TGCGCCAGCAGCAGACAGGGTTACGAGCAGTACTTC.

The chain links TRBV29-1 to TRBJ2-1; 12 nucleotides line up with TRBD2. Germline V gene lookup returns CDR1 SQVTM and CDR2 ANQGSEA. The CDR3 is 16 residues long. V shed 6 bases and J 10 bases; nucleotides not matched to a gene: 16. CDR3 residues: CSVETSGGLDYGEQFF. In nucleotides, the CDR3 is TGCAGCGTCGAGACTAGCGGGGGACTAGATTACGGCGAGCAGTTCTTC.

CDR3 coding DNA: TGCAGTGTTAAGGGGGTGGGGAATGAGCAGTTCTTC. Translation gives CSVKGVGNEQFF. The chain employs TRBV20-1 and TRBJ2-1; perhaps TRBD1 as D (6 bases). Trimming cost V 7 bases and J 7 bases, with 14 bases left between them. Germline loops: CDR1 DFQATT, CDR2 SNEGSKA (reference sequence). This CDR3 has 12 amino acids.

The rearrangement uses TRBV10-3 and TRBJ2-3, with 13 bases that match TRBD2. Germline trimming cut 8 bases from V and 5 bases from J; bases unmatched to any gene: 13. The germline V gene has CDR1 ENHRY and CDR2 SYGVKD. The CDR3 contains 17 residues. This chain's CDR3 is CAIQGPLAGGQRDTQYF. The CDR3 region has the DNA TGTGCCATCCAAGGCCCACTAGCGGGGGGGCAGAGAGATACGCAGTATTTT.

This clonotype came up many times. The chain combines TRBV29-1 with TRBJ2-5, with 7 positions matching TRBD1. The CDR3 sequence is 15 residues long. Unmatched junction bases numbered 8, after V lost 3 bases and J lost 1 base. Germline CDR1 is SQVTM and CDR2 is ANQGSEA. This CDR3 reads CSVENPDRTQETQYF. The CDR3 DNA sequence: TGCAGCGTTGAGAATCCGGACAGGACCCAAGAGACCCAGTACTTC.

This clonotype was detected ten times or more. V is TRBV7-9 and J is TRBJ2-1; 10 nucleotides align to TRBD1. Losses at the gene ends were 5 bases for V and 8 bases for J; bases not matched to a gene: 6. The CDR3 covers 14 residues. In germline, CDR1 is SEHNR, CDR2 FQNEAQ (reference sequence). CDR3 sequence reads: CASSTTGGRDEQFF. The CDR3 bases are TGTGCCAGCAGCACGACAGGGGGCAGGGATGAGCAGTTCTTC.

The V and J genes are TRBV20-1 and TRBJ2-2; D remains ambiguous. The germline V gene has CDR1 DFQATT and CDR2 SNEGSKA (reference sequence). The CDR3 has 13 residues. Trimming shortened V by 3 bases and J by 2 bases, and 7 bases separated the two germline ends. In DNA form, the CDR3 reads TGCAGTGCTAGGGATACAAACACCGGGGAGCTGTTTTTT. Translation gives CSARDTNTGELFF.

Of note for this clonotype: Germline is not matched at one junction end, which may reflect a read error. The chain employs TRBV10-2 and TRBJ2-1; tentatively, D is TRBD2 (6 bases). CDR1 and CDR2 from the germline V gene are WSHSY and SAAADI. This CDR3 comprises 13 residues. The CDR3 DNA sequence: TGCGCCAGCAGTGAGCTGGGAGGCAATCAGCAGTTCTTC. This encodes CASSELGGNQQFF.

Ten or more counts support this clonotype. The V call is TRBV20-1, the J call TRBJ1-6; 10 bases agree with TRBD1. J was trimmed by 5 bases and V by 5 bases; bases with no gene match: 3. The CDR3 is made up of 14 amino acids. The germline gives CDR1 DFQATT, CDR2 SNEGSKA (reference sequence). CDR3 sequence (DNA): TGCAGTGCTCGCGGGACAGGGGATAATTCACCCCTCCACTTT. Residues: CSARGTGDNSPLHF.

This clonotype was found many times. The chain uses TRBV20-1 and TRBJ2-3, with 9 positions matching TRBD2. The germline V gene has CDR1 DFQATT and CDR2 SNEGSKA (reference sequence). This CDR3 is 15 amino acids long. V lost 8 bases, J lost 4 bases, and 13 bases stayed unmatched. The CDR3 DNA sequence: TGCAGTTCCACCCCCCAGCGGGGGGCCTCAGATACGCAGTATTTT. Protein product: CSSTPQRGASDTQYF.

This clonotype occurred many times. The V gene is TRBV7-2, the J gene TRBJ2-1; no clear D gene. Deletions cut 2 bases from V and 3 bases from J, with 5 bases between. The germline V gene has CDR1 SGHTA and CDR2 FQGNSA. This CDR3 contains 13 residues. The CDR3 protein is CASSLRLYNEQFF. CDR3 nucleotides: TGTGCCAGCAGCTTACGCCTCTACAATGAGCAGTTCTTC.

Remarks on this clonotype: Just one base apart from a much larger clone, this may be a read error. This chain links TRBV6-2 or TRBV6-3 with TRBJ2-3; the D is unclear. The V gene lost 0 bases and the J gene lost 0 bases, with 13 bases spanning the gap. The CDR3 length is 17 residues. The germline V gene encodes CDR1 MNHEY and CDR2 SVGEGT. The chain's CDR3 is CASSYSVEQPSTDTQYF. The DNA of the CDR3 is TGTGCCAGCAGTTACTCGGTAGAACAGCCTAGCACAGATACGCAGTATTTT.

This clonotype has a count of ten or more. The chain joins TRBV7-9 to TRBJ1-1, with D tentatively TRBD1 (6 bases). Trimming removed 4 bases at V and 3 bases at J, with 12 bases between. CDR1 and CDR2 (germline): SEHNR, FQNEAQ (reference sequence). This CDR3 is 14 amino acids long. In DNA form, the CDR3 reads TGTGCCAGCAGCTCGCTAGCAGGGGACACTGAAGCTTTCTTT. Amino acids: CASSSLAGDTEAFF. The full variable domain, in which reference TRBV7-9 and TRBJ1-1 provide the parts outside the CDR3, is DTGVSQNPRHKITKRGQNVTFRCDPISEHNRLYWYRQTLGQGPEFLTYFQNEAQLEKSRLLSDRFSAERPKGSFSTLEIQRTEQGDSAMYLCASSSLAGDTEAFFGQGTRLTVV.

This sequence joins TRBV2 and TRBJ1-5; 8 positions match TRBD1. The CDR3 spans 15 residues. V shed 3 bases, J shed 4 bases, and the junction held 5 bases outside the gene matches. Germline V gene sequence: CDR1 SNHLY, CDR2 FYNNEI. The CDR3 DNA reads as TGTGCCAGCAGTGAGAGGACAGGGTGGAATCAGCCCCAGCATTTT. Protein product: CASSERTGWNQPQHF. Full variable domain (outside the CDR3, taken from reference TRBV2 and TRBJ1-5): EPEVTQTPSHQVTQMGQEVILRCVPISNHLYFYWYRQILGQKVEFLVSFYNNEISEKSEIFDDQFSVERPDGSNFTLKIRSTKLEDSAMYFCASSERTGWNQPQHFGDGTRLSIL.

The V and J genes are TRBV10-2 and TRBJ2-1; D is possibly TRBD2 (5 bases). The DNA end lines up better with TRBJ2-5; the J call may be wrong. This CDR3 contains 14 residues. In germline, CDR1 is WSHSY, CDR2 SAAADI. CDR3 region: CASTSQEDAETQYF. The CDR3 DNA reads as TGCGCCAGCACATCTCAGGAGGACGCGGAGACCCAGTACTTC.

CDR3 DNA sequence: TGTGCCAGCAGTACACGGGCTACAGAGACCCAGTACTTC. It translates to CASSTRATETQYF. The chain employs TRBV2 and TRBJ2-5; D is undetermined. The V end lost 5 bases, the J end lost 4 bases, and 11 bases lay between the germline ends. Germline-derived CDR1 and CDR2 are SNHLY and FYNNEI. This CDR3 is built from 13 residues.

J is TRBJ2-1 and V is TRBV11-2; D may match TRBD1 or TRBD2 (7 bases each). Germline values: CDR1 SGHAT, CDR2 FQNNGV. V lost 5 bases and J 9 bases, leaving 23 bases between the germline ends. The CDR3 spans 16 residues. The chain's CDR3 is CASSPAAQGGIGEQFF. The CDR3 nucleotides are TGTGCCAGCAGCCCCGCCGCCCAGGGGGGGATCGGTGAGCAGTTCTTC.

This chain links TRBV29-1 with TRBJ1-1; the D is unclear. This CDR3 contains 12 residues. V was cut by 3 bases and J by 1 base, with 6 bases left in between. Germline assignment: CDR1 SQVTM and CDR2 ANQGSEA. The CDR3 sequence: CSVDLRNTEAFF. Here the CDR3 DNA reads TGCAGCGTTGATCTCCGGAACACTGAAGCTTTCTTT.

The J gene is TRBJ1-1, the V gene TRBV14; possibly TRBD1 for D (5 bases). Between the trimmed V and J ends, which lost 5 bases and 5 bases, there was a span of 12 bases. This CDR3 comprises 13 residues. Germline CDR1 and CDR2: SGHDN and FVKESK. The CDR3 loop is CASSLAGTTEAFF. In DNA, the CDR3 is TGTGCCAGCAGCTTGGCGGGGACTACTGAAGCTTTCTTT.

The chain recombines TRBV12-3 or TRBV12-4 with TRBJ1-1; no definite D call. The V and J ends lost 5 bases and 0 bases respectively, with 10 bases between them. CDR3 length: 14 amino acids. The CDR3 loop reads CASSRGRLNTEAFF. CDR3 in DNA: TGTGCCAGCAGTCGAGGACGGTTGAACACTGAAGCTTTCTTT.

The CDR3 DNA reads TGCAGTGCAACCCCGACTAGCGGGGGCCAAGAGACCCAGTACTTC. Protein sequence: CSATPTSGGQETQYF. V gene TRBV20-1 combines with J gene TRBJ2-5; 12 positions match TRBD2. This CDR3 has 15 residues. V lost 6 bases to trimming and J lost 1 base; unmatched junction nucleotides: 6. CDR1 and CDR2 from the germline V gene are DFQATT and SNEGSKA (reference sequence).

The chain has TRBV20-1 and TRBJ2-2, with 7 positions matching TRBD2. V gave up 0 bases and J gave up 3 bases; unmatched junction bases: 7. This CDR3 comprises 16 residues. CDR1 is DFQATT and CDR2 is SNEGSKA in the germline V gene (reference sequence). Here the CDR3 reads CSARDPSSGDTGELFF. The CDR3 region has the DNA TGCAGTGCTAGAGATCCCTCTAGCGGCGACACCGGGGAGCTGTTTTTT.

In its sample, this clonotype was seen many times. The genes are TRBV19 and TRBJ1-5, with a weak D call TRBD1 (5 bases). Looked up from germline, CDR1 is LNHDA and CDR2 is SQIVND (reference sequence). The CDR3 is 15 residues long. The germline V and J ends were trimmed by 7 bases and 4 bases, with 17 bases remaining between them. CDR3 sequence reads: CASTPSRGSNQPQHF. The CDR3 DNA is TGTGCCAGTACCCCGAGTAGGGGATCGAATCAGCCCCAGCATTTT.

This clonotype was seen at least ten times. CDR3 bases: TGTGCCAGCAGTGAAAAGGGGGCTAGCACAGATACGCAGTATTTT. Translated: CASSEKGASTDTQYF. V and J are TRBV2 and TRBJ2-3; 7 bases map to TRBD1. Germline CDR1 SNHLY, CDR2 FYNNEI. The V and J ends lost 2 bases and 0 bases, in that order; junction bases with no gene match: 2. CDR3 length: 15 residues.